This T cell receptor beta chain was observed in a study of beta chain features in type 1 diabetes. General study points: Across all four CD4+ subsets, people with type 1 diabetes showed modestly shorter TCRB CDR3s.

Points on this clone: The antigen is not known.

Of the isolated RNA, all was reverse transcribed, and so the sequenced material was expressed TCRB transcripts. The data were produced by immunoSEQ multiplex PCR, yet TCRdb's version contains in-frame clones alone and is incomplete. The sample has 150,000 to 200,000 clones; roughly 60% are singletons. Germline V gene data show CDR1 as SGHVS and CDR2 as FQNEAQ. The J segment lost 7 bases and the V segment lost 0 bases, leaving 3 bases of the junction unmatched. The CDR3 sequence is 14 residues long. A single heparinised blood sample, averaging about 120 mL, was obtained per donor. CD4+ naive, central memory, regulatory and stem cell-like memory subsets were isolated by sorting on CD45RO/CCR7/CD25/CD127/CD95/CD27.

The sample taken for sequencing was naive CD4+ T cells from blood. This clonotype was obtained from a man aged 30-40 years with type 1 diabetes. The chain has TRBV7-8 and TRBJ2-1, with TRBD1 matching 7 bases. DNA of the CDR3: TGTGCCAGCAGCTTAGCTGGGACAGTTAATGAGCAGTTCTTC. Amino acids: CASSLAGTVNEQFF.